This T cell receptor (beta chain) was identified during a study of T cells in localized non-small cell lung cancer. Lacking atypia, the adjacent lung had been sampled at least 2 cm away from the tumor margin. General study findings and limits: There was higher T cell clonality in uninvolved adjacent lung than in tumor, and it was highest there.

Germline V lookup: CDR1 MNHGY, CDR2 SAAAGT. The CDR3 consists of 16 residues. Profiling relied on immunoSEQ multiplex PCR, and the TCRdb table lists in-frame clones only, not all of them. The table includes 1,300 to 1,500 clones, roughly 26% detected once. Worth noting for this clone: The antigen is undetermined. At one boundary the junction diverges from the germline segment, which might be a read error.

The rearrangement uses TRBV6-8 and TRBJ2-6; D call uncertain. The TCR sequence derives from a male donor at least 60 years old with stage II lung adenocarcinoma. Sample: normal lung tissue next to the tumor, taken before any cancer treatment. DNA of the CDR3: TGTGCCAGCAGTGACTCGACAAACTCTGGGGCCAACGTCCTGACTTTC. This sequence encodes CASSDSTNSGANVLTF.